This is a list of T cell receptor beta chains from one sample in a study of cytomegalovirus exposure and HLA in healthy donors. Clones were sequenced by immunoSEQ multiplex PCR, and TCRdb holds only the in-frame ones, with some missing. This table holds around 190,000 clones, roughly four fifths found once. Sequenced material: PBMCs. The receptor set was obtained from a young man in good health and CMV-seronegative. The CDR3 runs from the conserved cysteine through the conserved F or W. Fields, in order: clone size, V gene, D gene, J gene, CDR3 DNA, CDR3 protein. D genes are given only for firm matches. The listing skips clone size in some rows; elsewhere it reads once, few, many or a size class.

.	TRBV19	.	TRBJ1-2	TGTGCCAGTAGTTTCGGGTGGTCCGGCTACACCTTC	CASSFGWSGYTF
.	TRBV27	TRBD2	TRBJ2-5	TGTGCCAGCATGAGGGAGAGCGGGGCCCAGTACTTC	CASMRESGAQYF
.	TRBV30	.	TRBJ2-1	TGTGCCTGGAGTAGGACAGAAACCTACAATGAGCAGTTCTTC	CAWSRTETYNEQFF
.	TRBV4-1	.	TRBJ2-7	TGCGCCAGCAGCCATGCGGGCAGGGGCACCTACGAGCAGTACTTC	CASSHAGRGTYEQYF
few	TRBV6-5	TRBD2	TRBJ2-2	TGTGCCAGCAATAGCGGGAGTTCCTCCGGGGAGCTGTTTTTT	CASNSGSSSGELFF
.	TRBV2	TRBD2	TRBJ2-4	TGTGCCAGCAGTGAACAGGGAGGGTGGACCCTAGCCAAAAACATTCAGTACTTC	CASSEQGGWTLAKNIQYF
.	TRBV12-5	.	TRBJ2-1	TGTGCTAGTGGTTTTATAGGCAGGGACAATGAGCAGTTCTTC	CASGFIGRDNEQFF
once	TRBV28	TRBD1	TRBJ1-1	TGTGCCAGCAGTGGGCCGGGACAGATCATGAACACTGAAGCTTTCTTT	CASSGPGQIMNTEAFF
.	TRBV18	TRBD1	TRBJ2-2	TGTGCCAGCTCAAGGGACAGGAACACCGGGGAGCTGTTTTTT	CASSRDRNTGELFF
.	TRBV28	.	TRBJ1-1	TGTGCCAGCAGTTATGGAGGAGGGGCGCAAGAAGCTTTCTTT	CASSYGGGAQEAFF
few	TRBV27	TRBD2	TRBJ2-7	TGTGCCAGCAGTTTATCAGCGGGAGGGTTTTACGAGCAGTACTTC	CASSLSAGGFYEQYF
.	TRBV2	TRBD2	TRBJ2-7	TGTGCCAGCAGCCCGGGACTAGCCACAGGACGGCAGTACTTC	CASSPGLATGRQYF
.	TRBV11-2	TRBD2	TRBJ2-1	TGTGCCAGCAGCCCCCGCCGGGGGCGGGAGGTGGATGAGCAGTTCTTC	CASSPRRGREVDEQFF
.	TRBV5-6	.	TRBJ2-1	TGTGCCAGCAGCTTCCTGGCTAGCTTCTACAATGAGCAGTTCTTC	CASSFLASFYNEQFF
.	TRBV7-8	.	TRBJ1-2	TGTGCCAGCAGCCTTCTAGACGGAGTTAACTATGGCTACACCTTC	CASSLLDGVNYGYTF
few	TRBV4-1	TRBD2	TRBJ2-7	TGCGCCAGCAGCCAAGGAGCGGGGGGCACCTACGAGCAGTACTTC	CASSQGAGGTYEQYF
.	TRBV7-7	TRBD2	TRBJ2-7	TGTGCCAGCAGCTTCCCAATAGCGGGAAGTTCCTACGAGCAGTACTTC	CASSFPIAGSSYEQYF
.	TRBV18	TRBD2	TRBJ2-5	TGTGCCAGCTCACCCCTGGGCGGGAGGGCCGAGGAGACCCAGTACTTC	CASSPLGGRAEETQYF
few	TRBV13	TRBD1	TRBJ1-2	TGTGCCAGCAGCTTAAGGATGGGCAGGGGGCGTAATGGCTACACCTTC	CASSLRMGRGRNGYTF
.	TRBV28	.	TRBJ2-5	TGTGCCAGCAGTGGCCTAGAGTTACAAGAGACCCAGTACTTC	CASSGLELQETQYF
.	TRBV6-1	TRBD1	TRBJ2-7	TGTGCCAGCACTCATCAAAGACAGGGCGTATACGAGCAGTACTTC	CASTHQRQGVYEQYF
.	TRBV6-5	.	TRBJ1-1	TGTGCCAGCAGCCAATCCGGGAACACTGAAGCTTTCTTT	CASSQSGNTEAFF
.	TRBV27	.	TRBJ2-7	TGTGCCAGCAGTTTAAGGAGGACCTTGGGATACGAGCAGTACTTC	CASSLRRTLGYEQYF
.	TRBV7-8	.	TRBJ1-1	TGTGCCAGCAGCTTAGTCATGCGGGGGCAAGGGGCTTTCTTT	CASSLVMRGQGAFF
.	TRBV27	.	TRBJ2-1	TGTGCCAGCAGGCTGTTAGCGGATGAGCAGTTCTTC	CASRLLADEQFF
few	TRBV5-1	.	TRBJ1-1	TGCGCCAGCAGCTTGGGGTTGGCTCAGGGGACTGAAGCTTTCTTT	CASSLGLAQGTEAFF
few	TRBV6-6	.	TRBJ2-1	TGTGCCAGCAGTTACTCTGCGGGAACCTACAATGAGCAGTTCTTC	CASSYSAGTYNEQFF
.	TRBV14	TRBD1	TRBJ1-1	TGTGCCAGCAGCCTCCGGACAGGGGGCGGCACTGAAGCTTTCTTT	CASSLRTGGGTEAFF
.	TRBV28	TRBD1	TRBJ2-1	TGTGCCAGCAGGGGGACAGGGGGGCACAATGAGCAGTTCTTC	CASRGTGGHNEQFF
once	TRBV2	TRBD2	TRBJ2-7	TGTGCCAGCAGACCCGGGACTAGCGGGAGCGAGCAGTACTTC	CASRPGTSGSEQYF
once	TRBV30	.	TRBJ1-3	TGTGCCTGGAGCGTAATGTCTGGAAACACCATATATTTT	CAWSVMSGNTIYF
.	TRBV7-6	TRBD1	TRBJ1-1	TGCGCCAGCAGCTTGTACAGGGGGGGGAACACTGAAGCTTTCTTT	CASSLYRGGNTEAFF
.	TRBV5-1	TRBD1	TRBJ1-4	TGCGCCAGCAGCATCAGGGGGCGCGGAGAAAAACTGTTTTTT	CASSIRGRGEKLFF
.	TRBV27	.	TRBJ2-5	TGTGCCAGCTGGAAAAGTGGGGCGACCCAGTACTTC	CASWKSGATQYF
.	TRBV6-1	TRBD2	TRBJ2-7	TGTGCCACCCGAGAGGCGGGAGGGTCCTACGAGCAGGACTTC	CATREAGGSYEQDF
.	TRBV27	.	TRBJ1-1	TGTGCCAGCAGTTTCGGCAGGGAATACACTGAAGCTTTCTTT	CASSFGREYTEAFF
.	TRBV5-4	TRBD1	TRBJ1-2	TGTGCCAGCAGCTTGGAGTGGACAGGGAATAATGGCTACACCTTC	CASSLEWTGNNGYTF
once	TRBV6-5	.	TRBJ2-1	TGTGCCAGCAGTTACTCGACCGGGACTCCTTACAATGAGCAGTTCTTC	CASSYSTGTPYNEQFF
.	TRBV7-9	.	TRBJ2-3	TGTGCCAGCAGCTTAGCGGCTCCAGCGGGAGATACGCAGTATTTT	CASSLAAPAGDTQYF
.	TRBV5-1	.	TRBJ2-7	TGCGCCAGCAGCTTCCTTCGAGACTACGAGCAGTACTTC	CASSFLRDYEQYF
.	TRBV27	TRBD1	TRBJ1-2	TGTGCCAGCAGTTTCTGGGGACAGTCGGGAGGCTACACCTTC	CASSFWGQSGGYTF
.	TRBV30	.	TRBJ1-5	TGTGCCTGGGACGCGGACGGGATGGGGCCCCAGCATTTT	CAWDADGMGPQHF
.	TRBV29-1	.	TRBJ2-1	TGCAGCGTTGATATCGGTTATGAGCAGTTCTTC	CSVDIGYEQFF
.	TRBV9	TRBD1	TRBJ1-2	TGTGCCAGCGGACAGGGGGCCTATGGCTACACCTTC	CASGQGAYGYTF
.	TRBV19	.	TRBJ1-1	TGTGCCAGTAGCCCCTCGGGGGGCTACACTGAAGCTTTCTTT	CASSPSGGYTEAFF
.	TRBV4-2	.	TRBJ2-1	TGTGCCAGCAGCCAAGGAGCGGAGAGCTCCTACAATGAGCAGTTCTTC	CASSQGAESSYNEQFF
.	TRBV6-1	TRBD2	TRBJ2-1	TGTGCCAGCAGTGAAAATATAAGACTAGCGGGAGTGAATGAGCAGTTCTTC	CASSENIRLAGVNEQFF
few	TRBV7-9	TRBD1	TRBJ2-1	TGTGCCAGCGTTTCGACCGGGACAGCTATACACAATGAGCAGTTCTTC	CASVSTGTAIHNEQFF
.	TRBV10-3	.	TRBJ1-4	TGTGCCATCAGTGAGCCCAGGGTGAGCGAAAAACTGTTTTTT	CAISEPRVSEKLFF
.	TRBV5-1	.	TRBJ2-1	TGCGCCAGTGCCTCGAGCCCTCCCTACAATGAGCAGTTCTTC	CASASSPPYNEQFF
.	TRBV19	.	TRBJ1-2	TGTGCCAGTAGTTCCATTGAAGGGGCCAATGGCTACACCTTC	CASSSIEGANGYTF
.	TRBV6-5	TRBD1	TRBJ1-6	TGTGCCAGCAGTTACTCTGGGACAGGCGCTTCACCCCTCCACTTT	CASSYSGTGASPLHF
.	TRBV27	TRBD1	TRBJ2-3	TGTGCCAGCGCTACAGGGGCCCATACGCAGTATTTT	CASATGAHTQYF
.	TRBV20-1	.	TRBJ2-3	TGCAGTGCTAGATGGACTACGGATCCGTATTTT	CSARWTTDPYF